The rows below give T cell receptor beta chains drawn from one sample of a study of blood T cell repertoires in COVID-19. The assay was immunoSEQ multiplex PCR, and TCRdb's table has in-frame clones only and misses some. The sample contains 80,000 to 100,000 clones, around nine tenths of which appear only once. The sequencing input was peripheral blood. The receptors derive from a man in his forties or fifties with acute or convalescent COVID-19. Both conserved end residues are part of each CDR3. A D gene is named only where the DNA matches it firmly. A clone size is listed for some rows: how often the clone was seen (once, few, many), or a class if it is expanded.

D gene | clone size | J gene | V gene | CDR3 DNA | CDR3 protein
- | - | TRBJ1-1 | TRBV30 | TGTGCCTGGGATAGGACAGCACGGGCTTTCTTT | CAWDRTARAFF
- | medium-sized | TRBJ2-7 | TRBV14 | TGTGCCAGCAGCCAAGTTGGTACTTTACACGAGCAGTACTTC | CASSQVGTLHEQYF
- | - | TRBJ1-4 | TRBV6-5 | TGTGCCAGCAGTTACTCGGGGGGAGAGCTGTTTTTT | CASSYSGGELFF
TRBD1 | once | TRBJ2-7 | TRBV29-1 | TGCAGCGTCCAGACAGGGCCTGCCTACGAGCAGTACTTC | CSVQTGPAYEQYF
TRBD2 | - | TRBJ2-3 | TRBV11-2 | TGTGCCAGCAGCCGGCGGGCGACTAGCGGGAGATTAGATACGCAGTATTTT | CASSRRATSGRLDTQYF
- | few | TRBJ2-7 | TRBV7-2 | TGTGCCAGCAGCGGAGGCAGAACCAGGGGAGAGCAGTACTTC | CASSGGRTRGEQYF
- | - | TRBJ1-4 | TRBV20-1 | TGCAGTGCTAGTGATGGACTGGGTACTAATGAAAAACTGTTTTTT | CSASDGLGTNEKLFF
TRBD1 | - | TRBJ1-1 | TRBV25-1 | TGTGCCAGCAGCGCAGCCCCGGGACAGATACACACTGAAGCTTTCTTT | CASSAAPGQIHTEAFF
- | - | TRBJ2-1 | TRBV4-1 | TGCGCCAGCAGCCAATTGAGAACTCGGACAACCTCCTACAATGAGCAGTTCTTC | CASSQLRTRTTSYNEQFF
TRBD2 | - | TRBJ2-3 | TRBV10-2 | TGCGCCAGCGGAGCGGGAGTTGGCACAGATACGCAGTATTTT | CASGAGVGTDTQYF
- | - | TRBJ1-4 | TRBV9 | TGTGCCAGCAGCGTAGCTGGTCTCGGAACTAATGAAAAACTGTTTTTT | CASSVAGLGTNEKLFF
TRBD2 | - | TRBJ2-7 | TRBV29-1 | TGCAGCGTTTGGGAGGGCTACGAGCAGTACTTC | CSVWEGYEQYF
- | - | TRBJ1-3 | TRBV28 | TGTGCCAGCAGTTTAGCCCCCGGGGGCACCATATATTTT | CASSLAPGGTIYF
TRBD1 | - | TRBJ2-2 | TRBV19 | TGTGCCAGTATTGGGACAGGGGCCACCGGGGAGCTGTTTTTT | CASIGTGATGELFF
TRBD2 | - | TRBJ2-3 | TRBV29-1 | TGCAGCGTTGTCTCTGCTAGCGGGGCAACAGATACGCAGTATTTT | CSVVSASGATDTQYF
TRBD1 | few | TRBJ1-5 | TRBV30 | TGTGCCTGGACTCGACAGGGGGGCCAGCCCCAGCATTTT | CAWTRQGGQPQHF
- | - | TRBJ2-7 | TRBV1 | TGCACCAGCAGCCAAGGGAGGGGAGGGCCCAACGAGCAGTACTTC | CTSSQGRGGPNEQYF
- | once | TRBJ2-5 | TRBV5-4 | TGTGCCAGCAGCTTGGCCCCGGGAGAGGAGACCCAGTACTTC | CASSLAPGEETQYF
TRBD2 | - | TRBJ2-7 | TRBV27 | TGTGCCAGCAGTGGTAGCGGGGGTTACGAGCAGTACTTC | CASSGSGGYEQYF
- | - | TRBJ2-1 | TRBV30 | TGTGCCTGGAGTAGGGGGGGGGATGTAGTCAATGAGCAGTTCTTC | CAWSRGGDVVNEQFF
TRBD2 | - | TRBJ2-7 | TRBV7-6 | TGTGCCAGCAGCCTAGTAGCGGGGACCTACGAGCAGTACTTC | CASSLVAGTYEQYF
TRBD1 | once | TRBJ1-1 | TRBV14 | TGTGCCAGCGCAGGCTTCGGGACAGGGAACACTGAAGCTTTCTTT | CASAGFGTGNTEAFF
TRBD2 | - | TRBJ2-1 | TRBV19 | TGTGCCAGTAGTATAAAAAGTGGACTAGCGGGATTAGGGAGCTCCTACAATGAGCAGTTCTTC | CASSIKSGLAGLGSSYNEQFF
TRBD2 | once | TRBJ2-3 | TRBV6-4 | TGTGCCAGCAGTCTCCGCGGAGCGGGAGGGGGAGATACGCAGTATTTT | CASSLRGAGGGDTQYF
- | - | TRBJ2-7 | TRBV3-1/TRBV3-2 | TGTGCCAGCAGCCAACAGGGGTGGGGCGGGCAGTACTTC | CASSQQGWGGQYF
- | - | TRBJ2-5 | TRBV25-1 | TGTGCCAGCAGTGACCCCCGACAGTTCCAAGAGACCCAGTACTTC | CASSDPRQFQETQYF
TRBD2 | - | TRBJ2-5 | TRBV11-3 | TGTGCCAGCGGACTAGCGGAAGAGACCCAGTACTTC | CASGLAEETQYF
- | - | TRBJ1-1 | TRBV7-6 | TGTGCCAGCAGCTTAATACAGGGAGCCACTGAAGCTTTCTTT | CASSLIQGATEAFF
TRBD2 | - | TRBJ2-1 | TRBV23-1 | TGCGCCAGCCATCTAGCGGGACGATGCTACAATGAGCAGTTCTTC | CASHLAGRCYNEQFF
- | many | TRBJ2-3 | TRBV27 | TGTGCCAGCAGCCCGTCCTCGGCAGATACGCAGTATTTT | CASSPSSADTQYF
- | - | TRBJ2-4 | TRBV9 | TGTGCCAGCAGCGGTCTTCCCCAGGGTGATTGGGGCATTCAGTACTTC | CASSGLPQGDWGIQYF
- | few | TRBJ1-5 | TRBV30 | TGTGCCTGGGGGGGGCGGTCAAATCAGCCCCAGCATTTT | CAWGGRSNQPQHF
TRBD2 | - | TRBJ2-3 | TRBV4-1 | TGCGCCAGCAGCCCTCCTTCGCGGGAGTACACAGATACGCAGTATTTT | CASSPPSREYTDTQYF
TRBD2 | - | TRBJ2-3 | TRBV13 | TGTGCCAGCAGCCGTCCTAGCGGAAGCACAGATACGCAGTATTTT | CASSRPSGSTDTQYF
- | - | TRBJ2-2 | TRBV6-5 | TGTGCCAGCACGTCGGTGAACACCGGGGAGCTGTTTTTT | CASTSVNTGELFF
TRBD1 | few | TRBJ2-2 | TRBV5-6 | TGTGCCAGCAGCTTAGACAGGGGAAGGTTCACCGGGGAGCTGTTTTTT | CASSLDRGRFTGELFF
- | - | TRBJ2-7 | TRBV13 | TGTGCCAGCAGCTTAGTGGGTATATCAGGGGTGGCATACGAGCAGTACTTC | CASSLVGISGVAYEQYF
- | - | TRBJ2-1 | TRBV30 | TGTGCCTGGAGTCCGGGGTATGATGAGCAGTTCTTC | CAWSPGYDEQFF
TRBD2 | - | TRBJ2-3 | TRBV4-1 | TGCGCCAGCAGCCAAGATGGGGCTAGCGGGAGGGCGACAGATACGCAGTATTTT | CASSQDGASGRATDTQYF
- | - | TRBJ1-2 | TRBV20-1 | TGCAGTGCCCCAACTAACTATGGCTACACCTTC | CSAPTNYGYTF
TRBD1 | - | TRBJ2-3 | TRBV30 | TGTGCCTGGAGTCCAGCGGGACAGGGATTGGATACGCAGTATTTT | CAWSPAGQGLDTQYF
TRBD1 | many | TRBJ1-5 | TRBV19 | TGTGCCAGTAGTTGGGACAGGGGACCCAATCAGCCCCAGCATTTT | CASSWDRGPNQPQHF